This T cell receptor (beta chain) stems from a study of shared clonotypes between healthy human individuals. On the study more broadly: Donors consisted of a couple of women and a few men between 18 and 49.

Findings and caveats of the study: Owing to a small donor count, the genetic and exposure-history diversity represented was limited.

Using immunoSEQ multiplex PCR, the repertoire was profiled, and TCRdb retains in-frame clones only, with some absent. The sample has approximately 460,000 clones, 77% seen once. CDR3 size: 15 residues. Germline lookup yields CDR1 LNHDA and CDR2 SQIVND (reference sequence). V was clipped by 1 base and J by 5 bases; unmatched bases: 3. On this clone itself: Its antigen is as yet unknown.

V gene TRBV19 combines with J gene TRBJ2-7; 12 positions agree with TRBD2. The material sequenced was PBMCs. This TCR came from a middle-aged woman in good health. Some clones in this sample may be carry-over from other donors' samples. CDR3 coding DNA: TGTGCCAGTAGTATAGCGACTAGCGGGAGCGACGAGCAGTACTTC. Amino acid sequence: CASSIATSGSDEQYF.